This is a list of T cell receptor beta chains from one sample in a study of T cells in Graves' hyperthyroidism and ophthalmopathy. Each CDR3 protein gets one entry after TCRdb re-called the multiplex PCR reads with MiXCR. The repertoire holds more than 500,000 distinct CDR3 sequences, about 16% seen once, with less than 4.5% in the top ten. The specimen sequenced was blood. The receptor source for this set is a woman aged 25 to 45 with Graves' hyperthyroidism. Each CDR3 is given with its conserved first and last residue.

j_call: TRBJ2-3
v_call: TRBV27
cdr3_aa: CASSARVSVTDTQYF

j_call: TRBJ1-5
v_call: TRBV18
cdr3_aa: CASSPTGQGGQPQHF

j_call: TRBJ2-5
v_call: TRBV4-1
cdr3_aa: CASSHDVQGSYQETQYF

j_call: TRBJ2-5
v_call: TRBV30
cdr3_aa: CAWSLILPNRVETQYF

j_call: TRBJ1-4
v_call: TRBV28
cdr3_aa: CASSFQDPQNEKLFF

j_call: TRBJ1-1
v_call: TRBV3-1
cdr3_aa: CASSQKMNTEAFF

j_call: TRBJ1-3
v_call: TRBV27
cdr3_aa: CASSTGNTIYF

j_call: TRBJ1-1
v_call: TRBV28
cdr3_aa: CASSSGLGLGGTEAFF

j_call: TRBJ2-7
v_call: TRBV6-1
cdr3_aa: CASLSGNEQYF

j_call: TRBJ2-1
v_call: TRBV12-3/TRBV12-4
cdr3_aa: CASSRTGGAYNEQFF